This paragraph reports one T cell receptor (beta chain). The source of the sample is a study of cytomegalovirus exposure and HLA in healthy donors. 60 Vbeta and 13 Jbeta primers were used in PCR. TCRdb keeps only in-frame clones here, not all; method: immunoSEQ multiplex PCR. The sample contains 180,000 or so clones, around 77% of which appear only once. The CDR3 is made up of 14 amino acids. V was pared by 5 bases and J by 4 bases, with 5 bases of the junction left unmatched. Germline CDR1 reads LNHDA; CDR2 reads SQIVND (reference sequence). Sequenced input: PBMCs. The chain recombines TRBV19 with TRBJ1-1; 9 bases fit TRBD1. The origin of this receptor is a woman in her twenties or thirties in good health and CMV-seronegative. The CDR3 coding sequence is TGTGCCAGTAGTCACAGGGGGCCCGGCACTGAAGCTTTCTTT. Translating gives CASSHRGPGTEAFF.